The 9 T cell receptor beta chains listed next were all sequenced from one sample in a study of blood T cell repertoires in COVID-19. Assay: immunoSEQ multiplex PCR; the TCRdb copy retains only in-frame clones and omits some. The sample includes tens of thousands of clones, about 86% of them seen just once. Sequenced input: peripheral blood. The receptors here all came from a woman of 80 years or more with acute or convalescent COVID-19.

The chain employs TRBV7-8 and TRBJ1-6; no definite D call. Trimming took off 1 base at V and 7 bases at J, with 8 bases between the two ends. Germline values: CDR1 SGHVS, CDR2 FQNEAQ. This CDR3 comprises 14 residues. CDR3 DNA sequence: TGTGCCAGCAGCTTAGATCGCCGGAATTCACCCCTCCACTTT. Its translation: CASSLDRRNSPLHF.

The rearrangement links TRBV19 to TRBJ2-3; no reliable D call. CDR1 is LNHDA and CDR2 is SQIVND in the germline V gene (reference sequence). V was clipped by 7 bases and J by 0 bases, with 14 bases between them. This CDR3 is 15 amino acids long. Here the CDR3 reads CASTLQMSSTDTQYF. The CDR3 DNA is TGTGCCAGTACGTTACAGATGTCGAGCACAGATACGCAGTATTTT.

The chain links TRBV4-2 to TRBJ2-3; the match to TRBD2 covers 7 bases. The CDR3 has 16 amino acids. With 1 base clipped from V and 2 bases from J, the junction kept 6 bases outside the gene matches. Germline V gene data show CDR1 as LGHNA and CDR2 as YNFKEQ. CDR3 DNA sequence: TGTGCCAGCAGCCAAGGGGCCCGGGGGGTCACAGATACGCAGTATTTT. This sequence encodes CASSQGARGVTDTQYF.

This chain uses TRBV4-3 with TRBJ1-2; the match to TRBD1 covers 8 bases. Germline V gene sequence: CDR1 LGHNA, CDR2 YSLEER. Unmatched junction bases numbered 10, after V lost 5 bases and J lost 8 bases. The length of the CDR3 is 14 residues. The CDR3 is CASSYATGGLGYTF. The CDR3 bases are TGCGCCAGCAGCTACGCCACAGGGGGACTAGGCTACACCTTC.

The V call is TRBV7-3, the J call TRBJ1-1; D gene unclear. Trimming took 1 base from V and 1 from J, leaving 13 bases between them. The CDR3 sequence is 16 residues long. Germline V gene lookup returns CDR1 SGHTA and CDR2 FQGTGA. The CDR3 DNA follows: TGTGCCAGCAGCTTAAGAACCGGGAGAGGGAACACTGAAGCTTTCTTT. Translating gives CASSLRTGRGNTEAFF.

The rearrangement links TRBV18 to TRBJ1-2; TRBD1 might be the D (5 bases). V lost 2 bases and J lost 6, with 16 bases in between. The V gene's germline CDR1 is KGHSH and CDR2 LQKENI. The CDR3 loop spans 15 amino acids. This CDR3 is CASSPAVGLDHGYTF. In DNA form, the CDR3 reads TGTGCCAGCTCACCAGCCGTGGGACTCGACCATGGCTACACCTTC.

The chain couples TRBV11-2 to TRBJ1-3; tentative D call: TRBD1 (5 bases). Trimming took off 3 bases at V and 5 bases at J, with 11 bases between the two ends. The CDR3 consists of 14 residues. Per germline, CDR1 SGHAT and CDR2 FQNNGV. The CDR3 is CASSFPGLRNTIYF. The CDR3 DNA is TGTGCCAGCAGCTTCCCGGGACTGAGAAACACCATATATTTT.

This chain connects TRBV7-2 to TRBJ2-1; the match to TRBD2 covers 9 bases. Trimming removed 5 bases from V and 7 bases from J; junction bases left unmatched: 9. The CDR3 is 15 residues long. CDR1 is SGHTA and CDR2 is FQGNSA in the germline V gene. The CDR3 protein is CASSLISGGGNEQFF. The CDR3 nucleotides read TGTGCCAGCAGCCTTATTAGCGGGGGAGGGAATGAGCAGTTCTTC. Full variable domain (outside the CDR3, taken from reference TRBV7-2 and TRBJ2-1): GAGVSQSPSNKVTEKGKDVELRCDPISGHTALYWYRQSLGQGLEFLIYFQGNSAPDKSGLPSDRFSAERTGGSVSTLTIQRTQQEDSAVYLCASSLISGGGNEQFFGPGTRLTVL.

This clone was seen only a few times. The rearrangement joins TRBV18 to TRBJ1-3; TRBD1 might be the D (5 bases). Germline loops: CDR1 KGHSH, CDR2 LQKENI. Trimming took 2 bases from V and 1 from J, leaving 15 bases between them. This CDR3 comprises 17 residues. The CDR3 protein is CASSPTLGGVSGNTIYF. CDR3 nucleotide sequence: TGTGCCAGCTCACCAACTTTGGGGGGAGTATCTGGAAACACCATATATTTT.